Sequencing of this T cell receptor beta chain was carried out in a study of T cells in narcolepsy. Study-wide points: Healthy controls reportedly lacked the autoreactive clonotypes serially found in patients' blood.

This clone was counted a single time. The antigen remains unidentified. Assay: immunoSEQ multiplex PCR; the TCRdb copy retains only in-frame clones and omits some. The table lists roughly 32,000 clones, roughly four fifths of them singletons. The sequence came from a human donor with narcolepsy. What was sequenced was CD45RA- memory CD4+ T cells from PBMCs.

CDR3 nucleotides: TGTGCCAGCAACGGGGCGGGAGGGCCATGGACCGCAGATACGCAGTATTTT. This translates into CASNGAGGPWTADTQYF. The chain is built from TRBV2 and TRBJ2-3; 9 nucleotides match TRBD2. Germline V gene sequence: CDR1 SNHLY, CDR2 FYNNEI. The CDR3 contains 17 residues. The ends lost 7 bases at V and 4 bases at J; junction bases unmatched: 15.